The source of this T cell receptor (beta chain) is a study of blood T cell repertoires in COVID-19. The V gene's germline CDR1 is SGHDN and CDR2 FVKESK. J lost 6 bases, V lost 5 bases, and 5 bases had no gene match. The CDR3 runs 13 residues. Profiled with immunoSEQ multiplex PCR; TCRdb holds only in-frame clones, not every one. Among about 240,000 clones, 80% to 85% were seen once, and the ten largest hold 9.5% to 15%. The chain carries TRBV14 and TRBJ2-7; 9 bases map to TRBD1. Sample: peripheral blood. This sequence was found in a woman aged 60-70 years with active or convalescent COVID-19. The CDR3 region is CASSTQGAREQYF. The CDR3 coding sequence is TGTGCCAGCAGCACACAGGGGGCTCGCGAGCAGTACTTC.